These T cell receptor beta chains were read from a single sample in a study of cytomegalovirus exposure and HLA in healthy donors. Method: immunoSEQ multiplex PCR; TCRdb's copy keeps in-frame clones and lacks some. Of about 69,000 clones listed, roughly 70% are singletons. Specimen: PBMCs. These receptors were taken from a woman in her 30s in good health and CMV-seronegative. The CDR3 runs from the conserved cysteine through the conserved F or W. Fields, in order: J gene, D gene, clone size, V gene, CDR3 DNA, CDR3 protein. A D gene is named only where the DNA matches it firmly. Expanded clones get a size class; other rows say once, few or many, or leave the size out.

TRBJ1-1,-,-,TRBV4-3,TGCGCCAGCAGCCAAGGAGTGGAGACTGAAGCTTTCTTT,CASSQGVETEAFF
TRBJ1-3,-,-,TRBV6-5,TGTGCCAGCAGTTCGCCCGACTTTAGCTCTGGAAACACCATATATTTT,CASSSPDFSSGNTIYF
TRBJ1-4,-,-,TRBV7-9,TGTGCCAGCGACCCGGGGGGTTTGAGCGAAAAACTGTTTTTT,CASDPGGLSEKLFF
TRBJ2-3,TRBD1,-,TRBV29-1,TGCAGCGTTCTCAGGGGGCTGGGAGTTTCGGGCACAGATACGCAGTATTTT,CSVLRGLGVSGTDTQYF
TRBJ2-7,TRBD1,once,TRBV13,TGTGCCAGCAGCTTCGGACAGGGGGCTTCCTACGAGCAGTACTTC,CASSFGQGASYEQYF
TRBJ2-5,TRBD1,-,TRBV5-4,TGTGCCAGCAGCCCAGGGACAGCCGTACAAGAGACCCAGTACTTC,CASSPGTAVQETQYF
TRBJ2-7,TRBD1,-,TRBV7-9,TGTGCCAGCAGCTCACGTGGGGGACAGGGGGCCTACGAGCAGTACTTC,CASSSRGGQGAYEQYF
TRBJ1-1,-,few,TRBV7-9,TGTGCCAGCAGCTTGCCCAAGAGGGGAGGCACTGAAGCTTTCTTT,CASSLPKRGGTEAFF
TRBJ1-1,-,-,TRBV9,TGTGCCAGCAGCGTAGCTACGAGGGCCCCCACTGAAGCTTTCTTT,CASSVATRAPTEAFF
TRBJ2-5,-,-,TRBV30,TGTGCCTGGATCACCTTCCGGGGGGCGGGGGAGACCCAGTACTTC,CAWITFRGAGETQYF
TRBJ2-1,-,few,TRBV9,TGTGCCAGCAGCGTTTCCTCAATACAGGGCTATGAGCAGTTCTTC,CASSVSSIQGYEQFF
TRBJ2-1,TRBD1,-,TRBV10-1,TGCGCCAGCAGTCCCCCGGGACAGGGTAGCAATGAGCAGTTCTTC,CASSPPGQGSNEQFF
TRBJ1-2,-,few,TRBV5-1,TGCGCCAGCAGCTCCGGGACAAACTATGGCTACACCTTC,CASSSGTNYGYTF
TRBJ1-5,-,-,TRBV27,TGTGCCAGCCGAAAGGGGCAGCATAATCAGCCCCAGCATTTT,CASRKGQHNQPQHF
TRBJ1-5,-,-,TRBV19,TGTGCCAGTAGCCGGCAGGGGCTAAGCAATCAGCCCCAGCATTTT,CASSRQGLSNQPQHF
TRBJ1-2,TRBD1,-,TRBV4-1,TGCGCCAGCAGTTCGGGACAGGGGGTGGTAAGAAACTATGGCTACACCTTC,CASSSGQGVVRNYGYTF
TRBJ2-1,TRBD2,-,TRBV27,TGTGCCAGCAGCCTACTAGCGGGGGAGTACAATGAGCAGTTCTTC,CASSLLAGEYNEQFF
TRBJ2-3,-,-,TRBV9,TGTGCCAGCAGCGGACAGATAAGCACAGATACGCAGTATTTT,CASSGQISTDTQYF
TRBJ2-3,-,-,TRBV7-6,TGTGCCAGCAGCCTGGGGGGAGCAGATACGCAGTATTTT,CASSLGGADTQYF
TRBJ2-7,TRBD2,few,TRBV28,TGTGCCAGCAGCCGCCCTTTGGGGGGGTACGAGCAGTACTTC,CASSRPLGGYEQYF
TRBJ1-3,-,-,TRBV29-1,TGCAGCGTTGACGGGGAGTCTGGAAACACCATATATTTT,CSVDGESGNTIYF
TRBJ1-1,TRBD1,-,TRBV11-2,TGTGCCAGCAGCACCCTCAGGGGGCTGGGCACTGAAGCTTTCTTT,CASSTLRGLGTEAFF
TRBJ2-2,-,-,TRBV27,TGTGCCAGCAGTTTACCCGGGGGTCCGAACACCGGGGAGCTGTTTTTT,CASSLPGGPNTGELFF
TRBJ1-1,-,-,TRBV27,TGTGCCAGCAGTTTCCGCGGGATCTTGAACACTGAAGCTTTCTTT,CASSFRGILNTEAFF
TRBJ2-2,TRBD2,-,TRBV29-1,TGCAGCCCCGGGACTAGCGGGTGTGGCACCGGGGAGCTGTTTTTT,CSPGTSGCGTGELFF
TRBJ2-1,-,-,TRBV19,TGTGCCAGTAGTATAGTTGACAGTCCAAACAATGAGCAGTTCTTC,CASSIVDSPNNEQFF
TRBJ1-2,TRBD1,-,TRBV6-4,TGTGCCAGCAGTGACAGGACAGGAGGAGGTGGCTACACCTTC,CASSDRTGGGGYTF
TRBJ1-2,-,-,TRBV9,TGTGCCAGCAGCGTAGGATGGGGGAGGGGCTATGGCTACACCTTC,CASSVGWGRGYGYTF